This paragraph covers one TCR beta chain sequence. The antigen remains undetermined. One junction end disagrees with the germline gene, perhaps due to a read error. Each of the donors was a healthy adult who was HIV-negative and had not had a recent acute infection or vaccination. The CDR3 has 12 amino acids. Germline loops: CDR1 SNHLY, CDR2 FYNNEI. The entry originates in a study of shared clonotypes between healthy human individuals. Study-wide background: Each donor's CD8 memory used one plate, CD8 naive two, each CD4 subset three. Study-wide results and caveats: Memory subsets generally showed smaller estimated richness than naive subsets did.

Investigators spread the genomic DNA of each subset evenly over several immunoSEQ plates. Using immunoSEQ multiplex PCR, the repertoire was profiled, and TCRdb retains in-frame clones only, with some absent. The sample includes some 1,400,000 clones, roughly 96% of them seen just once. Sequencing was carried out using naive CD4+ T cells sorted from blood. The subset: CD45RA+ positively selected. This clonotype originated in a man aged 30 to 39 in good health. The chain couples TRBV2 to TRBJ1-2, with D maybe TRBD1 (6 bases). CDR3 nucleotides: TGTGCCAGCAGCCTGAGGACAGCCTTTAGACCCTTC. Protein: CASSLRTAFRPF.